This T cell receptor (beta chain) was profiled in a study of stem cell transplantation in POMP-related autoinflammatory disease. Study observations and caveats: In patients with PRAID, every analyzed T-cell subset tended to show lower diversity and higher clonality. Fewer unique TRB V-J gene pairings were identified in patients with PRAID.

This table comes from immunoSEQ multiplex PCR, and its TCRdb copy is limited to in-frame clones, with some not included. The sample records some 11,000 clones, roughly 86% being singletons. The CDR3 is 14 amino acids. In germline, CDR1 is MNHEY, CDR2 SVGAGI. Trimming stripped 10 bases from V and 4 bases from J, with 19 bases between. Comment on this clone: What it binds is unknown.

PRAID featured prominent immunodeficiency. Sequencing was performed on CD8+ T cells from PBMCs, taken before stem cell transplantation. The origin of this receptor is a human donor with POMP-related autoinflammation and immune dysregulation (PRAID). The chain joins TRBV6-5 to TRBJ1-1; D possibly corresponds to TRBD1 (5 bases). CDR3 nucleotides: TGTGCCACCCTCCAGTTCGGGGCGGGCACTGAAGCTTTCTTT. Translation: CATLQFGAGTEAFF.